These T cell receptor beta chains were read from a single sample in a study of T-cell reconstitution after alpha-beta-depleted transplantation in children. Each CDR3 protein is one row after TCRdb ran MiXCR on the PCR reads. The profile covers a few hundred thousand distinct CDR3 sequences, with roughly 11% appearing a single time and over 4.5% taken by the ten largest. The sample consisted of PBMCs from the stem cell graft donor, taken from the stem cell graft. The source of these receptors is a human donor who donated a stem cell graft to a child with acute myeloid leukemia. Each CDR3 is given with its conserved first and last residue. The D gene is left open where the match is weak. Not every row has a clone size; where given, it reads once, few, many or a size class.

-	TRBJ1-1	TRBV5-1	few	13	TGCGCCAGCAGGGGGCAGGACAACACTGAAGCTTTCTTT	CASRGQDNTEAFF
TRBD2	TRBJ2-3	TRBV2	-	15	TGTGCCAGCAGTCGGGAGCGGGGGGTACCAGATACGCAGTATTTT	CASSRERGVPDTQYF
-	TRBJ1-1	TRBV12-3/TRBV12-4	few	14	TGTGCCAGCAGTTTAACGACAGGCAACACTGAAGCTTTCTTT	CASSLTTGNTEAFF
-	TRBJ1-1	TRBV20-1	-	14	TGCAGTGCGGCCCTCGACAGGTCTAACACTGAAGCTTTCTTT	CSAALDRSNTEAFF
-	TRBJ2-1	TRBV5-1	-	15	TGCGCCAGCAGATTCCGGGACACCTCCTACAATGAGCAGTTCTTC	CASRFRDTSYNEQFF
-	TRBJ2-7	TRBV5-1	few	16	TGCGCCAGCAGCTTGGTTCGGGACGCCGACTCCTACGAGCAGTACTTC	CASSLVRDADSYEQYF
-	TRBJ1-1	TRBV28	many	15	TGTGCCAGCCGCCCAACTCTTGGGATCAACACTGAAGCTTTCTTT	CASRPTLGINTEAFF
TRBD2	TRBJ2-1	TRBV4-2	few	15	TGTGCCAGCAGCCAAGATTGGAGGGGAGGGGATGAGCAGTTCTTC	CASSQDWRGGDEQFF
-	TRBJ1-4	TRBV12-3/TRBV12-4	few	14	TGTGCCAGCAGTCAAGGCTTCGGGGCTGGAAAACTGTTTTTT	CASSQGFGAGKLFF
-	TRBJ2-3	TRBV10-3	many	14	TGTGCCTCGAGAGGGGGGGTTAGCACAGATACGCAGTATTTT	CASRGGVSTDTQYF
-	TRBJ1-5	TRBV7-6	-	17	TGTGCCAGCAGCTTAGAAGGGAGTGGTTCTAGCAATCAGCCCCAGCATTTT	CASSLEGSGSSNQPQHF
TRBD2	TRBJ2-5	TRBV20-1	many	16	TGCAGTGCTATGGGAGGGGTGGAAAGTGTCCAAGAGACCCAGTACTTC	CSAMGGVESVQETQYF
TRBD1	TRBJ2-2	TRBV7-2	-	16	TGTGCCAGCAGCCCAAGGACAGGGTTAAACACCGGGGAGCTGTTTTTT	CASSPRTGLNTGELFF
-	TRBJ2-5	TRBV11-2	-	18	TGTGCCAGCAGCCTCTTTGGTAGTCACCCACCTGGGGAAGAGACCCAGTACTTC	CASSLFGSHPPGEETQYF